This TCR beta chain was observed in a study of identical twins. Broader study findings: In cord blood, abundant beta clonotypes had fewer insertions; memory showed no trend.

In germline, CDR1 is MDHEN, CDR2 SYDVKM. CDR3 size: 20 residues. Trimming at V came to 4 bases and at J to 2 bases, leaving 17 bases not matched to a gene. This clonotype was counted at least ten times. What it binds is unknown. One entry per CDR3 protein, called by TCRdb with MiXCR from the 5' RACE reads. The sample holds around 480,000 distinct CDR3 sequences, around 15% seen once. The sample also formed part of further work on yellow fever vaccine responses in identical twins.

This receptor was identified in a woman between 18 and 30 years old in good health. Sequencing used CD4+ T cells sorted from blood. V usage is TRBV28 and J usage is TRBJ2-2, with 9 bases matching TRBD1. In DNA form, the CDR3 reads TGTGCCAGCAGTTCAAGAGTCCGGGACAGGGTTAGGGAAAACACCGGGGAGCTGTTTTTT. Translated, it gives CASSSRVRDRVRENTGELFF.